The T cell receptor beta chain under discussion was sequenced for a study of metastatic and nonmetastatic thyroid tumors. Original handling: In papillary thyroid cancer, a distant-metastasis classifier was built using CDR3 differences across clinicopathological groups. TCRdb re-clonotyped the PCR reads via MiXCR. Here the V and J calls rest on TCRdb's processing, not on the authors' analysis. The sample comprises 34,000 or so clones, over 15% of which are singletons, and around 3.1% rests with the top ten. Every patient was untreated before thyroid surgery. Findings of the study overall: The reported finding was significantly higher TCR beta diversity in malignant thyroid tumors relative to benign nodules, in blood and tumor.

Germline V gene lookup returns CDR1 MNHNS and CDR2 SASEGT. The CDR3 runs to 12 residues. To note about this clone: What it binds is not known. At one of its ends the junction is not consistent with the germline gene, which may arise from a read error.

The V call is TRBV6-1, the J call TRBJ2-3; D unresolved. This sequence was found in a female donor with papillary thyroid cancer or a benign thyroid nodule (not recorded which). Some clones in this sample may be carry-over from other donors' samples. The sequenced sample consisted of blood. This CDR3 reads CARSEAKDTQYF. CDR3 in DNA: TGTGCCAGAAGTGAGGCCAAAGATACGCAGTATTTT.